The 19 T cell receptor beta chains given below trace back to one sample, sequenced in a study of blood T cell repertoires in COVID-19. Produced via immunoSEQ multiplex PCR; TCRdb's table is partial and in-frame only. The repertoire holds roughly 140,000 clones, with around 90% as singletons. Specimen: peripheral blood. Receptors originate from an elderly woman with acute or convalescent COVID-19.

The chain uses TRBV5-1 and TRBJ1-3; TRBD1 aligns across 12 bases. The junction had 14 bases not matched to a gene; V was cut back by 4 bases and J by 0 bases. Germline loops: CDR1 SGHRS, CDR2 YFSETQ. The CDR3 sequence is 20 residues long. CDR3 DNA: TGCGCCAGCAGCGCGACCGGGACAGGGGGCTACTTAGGCTCTGGAAACACCATATATTTT. Translated: CASSATGTGGYLGSGNTIYF.

A few counts support this clone. The chain has TRBV5-4 and TRBJ1-4, with D tentatively TRBD1 (6 bases). With 1 base removed from V and 4 bases from J, the gap between germline ends came to 11 bases. The germline V gene encodes CDR1 SGHNT and CDR2 YYREEE (reference sequence). This CDR3 comprises 15 residues. CDR3 region: CASSLRGGDNEKLFF. CDR3 nucleotides: TGTGCCAGCAGCTTGAGGGGGGGGGATAATGAAAAACTGTTTTTT.

This clone was seen once. The chain recombines TRBV23-1 with TRBJ2-5, with TRBD1 matching over 9 bases. TRBV23-1 is flagged as an ORF with uncertain function. V was pared by 6 bases and J by 5 bases, with 7 bases of the junction left unmatched. CDR3 size: 14 residues. The DNA of the CDR3 is TGCGCCAGCAGCGACAGGGGGACGTGGGAGACCCAGTACTTC. Protein: CASSDRGTWETQYF.

The chain uses TRBV9 and TRBJ2-3; D is unclear. V shed 4 bases and J shed 1 base, with 10 bases lying between them. The germline gives CDR1 SGDLS, CDR2 YYNGEE. The CDR3 runs to 14 residues. In DNA form, the CDR3 reads TGTGCCAGCAGCCCCGGTTACGGCACAGATACGCAGTATTTT. It specifies CASSPGYGTDTQYF.

The chain's CDR3 is CASSLAISTNTEAFF. The CDR3, as DNA: TGTGCCAGCAGCTTGGCTATTAGCACGAACACTGAAGCTTTCTTT. The gene calls are TRBV5-4 and TRBJ1-1; D gene uncertain. The germline CDR1 and CDR2 sequences are SGHNT and YYREEE (reference sequence). Trimming stripped 0 bases from V and 1 base from J, with 10 bases between. This CDR3 comprises 15 residues.

This clone was counted a few times. The rearrangement links TRBV18 to TRBJ2-3, with D possibly matching TRBD2 (5 bases). Per germline, CDR1 KGHSH and CDR2 LQKENI. This CDR3 is built from 13 residues. V lost 4 bases and J 2 bases, leaving 7 bases between the germline ends. The CDR3: CASSQGATDTQYF. CDR3 nucleotide sequence: TGTGCCAGCTCACAGGGAGCCACAGATACGCAGTATTTT. Supplemented by reference TRBV18 and TRBJ2-3, the full variable domain reads NAGVMQNPRHLVRRRGQEARLRCSPMKGHSHVYWYRQLPEEGLKFMVYLQKENIIDESGMPKERFSAEFPKEGPSILRIQQVVRGDSAAYFCASSQGATDTQYFGPGTRLTVL.

The gene calls are TRBV11-2 and TRBJ1-1, with 7 bases fitting TRBD1. In germline, CDR1 is SGHAT, CDR2 FQNNGV. Trimming cost V 5 bases and J 1 base; bases outside gene matches: 7. The CDR3 runs to 15 residues. The CDR3 loop reads CASSRIGTANTEAFF. The CDR3 coding sequence is TGTGCCAGCAGCCGAATAGGGACAGCGAACACTGAAGCTTTCTTT.

The V and J genes are TRBV6-5 and TRBJ2-2, with D hard to call. Germline CDR1 MNHEY, CDR2 SVGAGI. The CDR3 has 13 residues. V was shortened by 2 bases and J by 8 bases, with 9 bases between the two germline ends. This chain's CDR3 is CASSYGLVGELFF. The CDR3, as DNA: TGTGCCAGCAGTTACGGCCTAGTTGGGGAGCTGTTTTTT.

This sequence joins TRBV6-5 and TRBJ1-2, with TRBD1 matching over 9 bases. Germline CDR1 and CDR2: MNHEY and SVGAGI. The CDR3 consists of 15 residues. V gave up 4 bases and J gave up 1 base; unmatched junction bases: 4. This CDR3 is CASSSPDRGNYGYTF. DNA of the CDR3: TGTGCCAGCAGTTCTCCGGACAGGGGTAACTATGGCTACACCTTC.

The CDR3 region is CASSEPLTATNSRYTF. DNA for the CDR3: TGTGCCAGCAGTGAACCCTTGACAGCTACTAACTCCCGCTACACCTTC. The V gene is TRBV6-1, the J gene TRBJ1-2; D might be TRBD1 (5 bases). The CDR3 loop spans 16 amino acids. Looked up from germline, CDR1 is MNHNS and CDR2 is SASEGT. The V gene lost 2 bases and the J gene lost 9 bases, with 22 bases spanning the gap.

The chain combines TRBV5-1 with TRBJ1-2; D remains unclear. The CDR3 contains 15 residues. V shed 0 bases and J shed 4 bases, with 13 bases lying between them. Germline V lookup: CDR1 SGHRS, CDR2 YFSETQ. The CDR3: CASSLGAPAVYGYTF. CDR3 sequence (DNA): TGCGCCAGCAGCTTGGGGGCCCCGGCTGTCTATGGCTACACCTTC.

The chain's CDR3 is CASSSPGRGYGYTF. CDR3 coding DNA: TGTGCCAGCAGTTCCCCGGGGCGGGGCTATGGCTACACCTTC. V and J are TRBV6-2 or TRBV6-3 and TRBJ1-2; D might be TRBD1 (5 bases). Germline V gives CDR1 MNHEY, CDR2 SVGEGT. The CDR3 is 14 residues long. V lost 4 bases and J 4 bases, leaving 13 bases between the germline ends.

The table lists this clone with a count of one. The chain carries TRBV7-2 and TRBJ2-5, with D tentatively TRBD2 (6 bases). The CDR3 is made up of 17 amino acids. CDR1 and CDR2 (germline): SGHTA, FQGNSA. Trimming removed 5 bases from V and 1 base from J, with 20 bases in between. This chain's CDR3 is CASSDGRTYILQETQYF. The CDR3 DNA reads as TGTGCCAGCAGCGATGGGAGGACCTACATCCTCCAAGAGACCCAGTACTTC.

This chain uses TRBV10-1 with TRBJ2-1; a weak D match, TRBD2 (6 bases). The germline CDR1 and CDR2 sequences are WNHNN and SYGVQD (reference sequence). This CDR3 is 17 amino acids long. The V and J ends lost 5 bases and 5 bases respectively, with 22 bases between them. CDR3 loop: CASSKHTGTPPNNEQFF. The CDR3 DNA reads TGCGCCAGCAGTAAACATACCGGGACTCCGCCGAACAATGAGCAGTTCTTC.

The rearrangement links TRBV5-8 to TRBJ2-3, with 9 bases aligning to TRBD2. V trimming: 0 bases; J trimming: 15 bases; junction bases outside the gene matches: 5. The CDR3 totals 12 residues. The V gene's germline CDR1 is SGHTS and CDR2 YDEGEE. CDR3 nucleotide sequence: TGTGCCAGCAGCTTGGGTCTAGCGGGGTCTTATTTT. Its protein product is CASSLGLAGSYF.

CDR3 sequence (DNA): TGCGCCAGCAGCCCCCCTGAGGCGGGGAGTGGGTACACCTTC. It codes for CASSPPEAGSGYTF. The rearrangement uses TRBV5-1 and TRBJ1-2; D unclear. Germline CDR1 is SGHRS and CDR2 is YFSETQ. The CDR3 has 14 amino acids. With 4 bases removed from V and 11 bases from J, the gap between germline ends came to 21 bases.

The chain recombines TRBV2 with TRBJ1-1; D unclear. The germline V gene has CDR1 SNHLY and CDR2 FYNNEI. The CDR3 is made up of 13 amino acids. Trimming removed 6 bases from V and 4 bases from J, with 12 bases in between. The CDR3 loop is CASRGTPSTEAFF. The DNA for the CDR3 is TGTGCCAGCAGGGGCACACCTTCCACTGAAGCTTTCTTT.

CDR3 sequence reads: CASSSSLNTIYF. CDR3 DNA: TGTGCCAGCAGCTCCAGTTTAAACACCATATATTTT. The V and J genes are TRBV11-2 and TRBJ1-3; D is unresolved. V gave up 4 bases and J gave up 6 bases, with 7 bases separating them. The CDR3 runs 12 residues. Germline CDR1 and CDR2: SGHAT and FQNNGV.

This chain joins TRBV28 and TRBJ1-2; unclear D gene. The CDR3 spans 13 residues. CDR1 and CDR2 (germline): MDHEN, SYDVKM. V was clipped by 7 bases and J by 2 bases, with 11 bases between them. The CDR3 coding sequence is TGTGCCAGCACCGATGACACAAACTATGGCTACACCTTC. It translates to CASTDDTNYGYTF.